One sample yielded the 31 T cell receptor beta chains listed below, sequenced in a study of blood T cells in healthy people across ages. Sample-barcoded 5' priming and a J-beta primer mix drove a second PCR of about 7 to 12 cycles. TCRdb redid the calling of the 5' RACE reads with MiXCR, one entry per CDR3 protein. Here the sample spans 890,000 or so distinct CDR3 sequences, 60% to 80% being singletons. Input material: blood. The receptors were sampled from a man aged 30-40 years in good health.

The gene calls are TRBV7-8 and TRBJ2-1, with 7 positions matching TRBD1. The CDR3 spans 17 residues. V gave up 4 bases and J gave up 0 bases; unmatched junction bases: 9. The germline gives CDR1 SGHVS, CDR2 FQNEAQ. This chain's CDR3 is CASSSTTGARSYNEQFF. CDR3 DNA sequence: TGTGCCAGCAGCTCGACCACAGGGGCCCGCTCCTACAATGAGCAGTTCTTC.

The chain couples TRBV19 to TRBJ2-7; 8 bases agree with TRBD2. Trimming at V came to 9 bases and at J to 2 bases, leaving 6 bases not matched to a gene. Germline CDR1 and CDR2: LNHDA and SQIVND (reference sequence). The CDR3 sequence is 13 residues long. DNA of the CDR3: TGTGCCAGCACTAGCGGTTTAACCTACGAGCAGTACTTC. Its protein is CASTSGLTYEQYF.

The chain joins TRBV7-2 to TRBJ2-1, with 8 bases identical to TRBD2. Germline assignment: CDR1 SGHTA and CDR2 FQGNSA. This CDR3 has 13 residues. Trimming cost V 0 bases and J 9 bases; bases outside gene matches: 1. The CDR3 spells CASSLAREGEQFF. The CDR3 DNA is TGTGCCAGCAGCTTAGCTCGGGAGGGTGAGCAGTTCTTC.

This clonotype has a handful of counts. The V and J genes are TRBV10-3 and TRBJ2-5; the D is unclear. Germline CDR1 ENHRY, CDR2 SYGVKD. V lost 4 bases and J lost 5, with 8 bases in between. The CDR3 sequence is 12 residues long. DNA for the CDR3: TGTGCCATCAGTGCTGCCGATGAGACCCAGTACTTC. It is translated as CAISAADETQYF.

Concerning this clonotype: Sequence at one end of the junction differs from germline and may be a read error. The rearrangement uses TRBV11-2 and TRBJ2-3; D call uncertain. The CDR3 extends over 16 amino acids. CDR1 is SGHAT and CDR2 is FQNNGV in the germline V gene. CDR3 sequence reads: CASSLYGRTITDTQYF. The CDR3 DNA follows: TGTGCTAGCAGCTTATATGGGCGGACGATCACAGATACGCAGTATTTT.

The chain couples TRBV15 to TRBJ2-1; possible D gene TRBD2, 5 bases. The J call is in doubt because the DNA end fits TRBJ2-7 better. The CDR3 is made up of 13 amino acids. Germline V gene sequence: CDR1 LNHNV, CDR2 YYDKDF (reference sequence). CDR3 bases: TGTGCCACCAGCAGGACGGGGAACAATGAGCAGTACTTC. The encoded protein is CATSRTGNNEQYF.

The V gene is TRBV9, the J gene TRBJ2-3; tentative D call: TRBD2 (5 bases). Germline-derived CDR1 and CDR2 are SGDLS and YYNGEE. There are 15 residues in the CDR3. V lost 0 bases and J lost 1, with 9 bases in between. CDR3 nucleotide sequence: TGTGCCAGCAGCGTAGCAGAGGGAGGCACAGATACGCAGTATTTT. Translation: CASSVAEGGTDTQYF.

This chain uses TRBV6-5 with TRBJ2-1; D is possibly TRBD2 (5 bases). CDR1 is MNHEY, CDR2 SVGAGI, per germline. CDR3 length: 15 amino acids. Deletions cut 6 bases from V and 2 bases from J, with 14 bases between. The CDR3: CASRPTRTTYNEQFF. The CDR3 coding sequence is TGTGCCAGCAGACCCACTAGGACGACCTACAATGAGCAGTTCTTC.

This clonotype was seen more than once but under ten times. CDR3 coding DNA: TGCAGCGTTTCTAGCGGGGGGTATTACGAGCAGTACTTC. Amino acids: CSVSSGGYYEQYF. The chain is built from TRBV29-1 and TRBJ2-4; 11 bases fit TRBD2. The J call is doubtful: the DNA matches TRBJ2-7 better. CDR1 SQVTM and CDR2 ANQGSEA come from the germline V gene. This CDR3 comprises 13 residues.

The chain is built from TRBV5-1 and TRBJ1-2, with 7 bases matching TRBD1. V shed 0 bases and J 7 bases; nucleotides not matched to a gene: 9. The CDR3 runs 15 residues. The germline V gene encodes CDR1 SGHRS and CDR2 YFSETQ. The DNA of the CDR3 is TGCGCCAGCAGCTTGGCCGACAGGGTGTGGGGTGGCTACACCTTC. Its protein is CASSLADRVWGGYTF.

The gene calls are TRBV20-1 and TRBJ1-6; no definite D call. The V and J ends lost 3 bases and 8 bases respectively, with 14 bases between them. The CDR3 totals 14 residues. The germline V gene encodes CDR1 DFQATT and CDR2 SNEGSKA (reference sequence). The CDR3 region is CSASPLNDDSPLHF. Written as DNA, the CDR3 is TGCAGTGCTAGTCCGCTGAACGACGATTCACCCCTCCACTTT.

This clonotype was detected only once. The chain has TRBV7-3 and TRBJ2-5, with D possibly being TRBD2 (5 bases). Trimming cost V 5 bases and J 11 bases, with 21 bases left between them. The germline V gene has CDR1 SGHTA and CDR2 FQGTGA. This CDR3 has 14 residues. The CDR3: CASSPSRGSQEQYF. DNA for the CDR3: TGTGCCAGCAGCCCCTCCCGCGGGTCCCAGGAGCAGTACTTC.

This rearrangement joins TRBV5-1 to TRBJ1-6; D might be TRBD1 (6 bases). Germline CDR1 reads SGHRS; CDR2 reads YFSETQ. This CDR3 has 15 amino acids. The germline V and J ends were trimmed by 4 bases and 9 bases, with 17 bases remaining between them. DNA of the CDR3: TGCGCCAGCAGCACGGGGTCCCCGACAGGTTCACCCCTCCACTTT. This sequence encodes CASSTGSPTGSPLHF.

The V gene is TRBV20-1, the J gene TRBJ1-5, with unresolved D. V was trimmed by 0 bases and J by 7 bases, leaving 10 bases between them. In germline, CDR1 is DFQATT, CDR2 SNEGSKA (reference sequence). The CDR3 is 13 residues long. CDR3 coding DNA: TGCAGTGCTAGAGATTTGGAACTCCAGCCCCAGCATTTT. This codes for CSARDLELQPQHF.

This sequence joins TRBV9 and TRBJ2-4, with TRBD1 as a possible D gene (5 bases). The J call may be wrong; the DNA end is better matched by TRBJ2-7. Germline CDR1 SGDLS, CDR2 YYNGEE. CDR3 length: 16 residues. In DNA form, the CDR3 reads TGTGCCAGCAGCGTAGAACCCGGGCAGGGATTTATCGAGCAGTACTTC. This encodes CASSVEPGQGFIEQYF.

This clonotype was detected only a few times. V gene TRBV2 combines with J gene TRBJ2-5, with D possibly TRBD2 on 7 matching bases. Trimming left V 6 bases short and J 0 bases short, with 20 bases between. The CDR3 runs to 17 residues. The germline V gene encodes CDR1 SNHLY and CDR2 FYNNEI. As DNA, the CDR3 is TGTGCCAGCAGCGCCCCTGGCGGGGGCCAGTACCAAGAGACCCAGTACTTC. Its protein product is CASSAPGGGQYQETQYF.

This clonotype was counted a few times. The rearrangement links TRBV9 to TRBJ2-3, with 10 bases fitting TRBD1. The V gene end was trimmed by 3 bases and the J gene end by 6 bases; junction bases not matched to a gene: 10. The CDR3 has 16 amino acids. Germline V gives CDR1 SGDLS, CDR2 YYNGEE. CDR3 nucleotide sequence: TGTGCCAGCAGCGCATGGGGGACAGGGGTTTTGGATACGCAGTATTTT. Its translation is CASSAWGTGVLDTQYF.

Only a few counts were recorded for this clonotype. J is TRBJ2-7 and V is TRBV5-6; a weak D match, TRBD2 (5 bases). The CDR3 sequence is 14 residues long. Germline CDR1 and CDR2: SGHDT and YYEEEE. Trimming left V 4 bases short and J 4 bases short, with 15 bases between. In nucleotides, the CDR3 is TGTGCCAGCAGCCGCCCGCCCCGACTATACGAGCAGTACTTC. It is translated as CASSRPPRLYEQYF.

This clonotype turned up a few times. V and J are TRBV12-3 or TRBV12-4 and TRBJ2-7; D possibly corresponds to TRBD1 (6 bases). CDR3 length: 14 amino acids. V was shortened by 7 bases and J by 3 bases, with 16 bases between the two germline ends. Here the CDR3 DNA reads TGTGCCAGCACCGGACAGAGTGATAACTACGAGCAGTACTTC. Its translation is CASTGQSDNYEQYF.

For the CDR3, the DNA is TGCAGTGCTAGAGATCTTCCGGGGGGCCGCTACAATGAGCAGTTCTTC. It is translated as CSARDLPGGRYNEQFF. V and J are TRBV20-1 and TRBJ2-1; possible D gene TRBD2, 7 bases. The germline V and J ends were trimmed by 0 bases and 3 bases, with 15 bases remaining between them. Germline-derived CDR1 and CDR2 are DFQATT and SNEGSKA (reference sequence). The CDR3 is 16 amino acids.

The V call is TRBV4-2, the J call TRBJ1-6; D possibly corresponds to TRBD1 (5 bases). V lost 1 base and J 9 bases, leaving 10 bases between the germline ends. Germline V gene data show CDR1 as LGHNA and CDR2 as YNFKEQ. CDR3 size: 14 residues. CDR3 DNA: TGTGCCAGCAGCCAAGTAGGGGACGCTTCACCCCTCCACTTT. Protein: CASSQVGDASPLHF.

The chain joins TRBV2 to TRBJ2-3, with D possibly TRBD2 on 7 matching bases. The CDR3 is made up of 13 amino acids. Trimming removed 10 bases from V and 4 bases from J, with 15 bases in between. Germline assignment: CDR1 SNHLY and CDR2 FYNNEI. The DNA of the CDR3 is TGTGCCACCAGAAGGCGGGGGCCAGATACGCAGTATTTT. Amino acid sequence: CATRRRGPDTQYF.

The CDR3 loop reads CASSVGAAHSQETQYF. In DNA form, the CDR3 reads TGTGCCAGCAGCGTAGGGGCGGCGCACTCACAAGAGACCCAGTACTTC. The genes are TRBV9 and TRBJ2-5; no firm D call. Germline V gives CDR1 SGDLS, CDR2 YYNGEE. The V and J ends lost 0 bases and 2 bases respectively, with 14 bases between them. The CDR3 extends over 16 amino acids. The whole variable domain, remainder taken from reference TRBV9 and TRBJ2-5, is DSGVTQTPKHLITATGQRVTLRCSPRSGDLSVYWYQQSLDQGLQFLIQYYNGEERAKGNILERFSAQQFPDLHSELNLSSLELGDSALYFCASSVGAAHSQETQYFGPGTRLLVL.

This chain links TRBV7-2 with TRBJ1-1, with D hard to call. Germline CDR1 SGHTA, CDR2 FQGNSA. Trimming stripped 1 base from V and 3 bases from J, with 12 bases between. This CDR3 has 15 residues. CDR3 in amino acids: CASSLDLGMYTEAFF. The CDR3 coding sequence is TGTGCCAGCAGCTTAGATCTGGGCATGTACACTGAAGCTTTCTTT.

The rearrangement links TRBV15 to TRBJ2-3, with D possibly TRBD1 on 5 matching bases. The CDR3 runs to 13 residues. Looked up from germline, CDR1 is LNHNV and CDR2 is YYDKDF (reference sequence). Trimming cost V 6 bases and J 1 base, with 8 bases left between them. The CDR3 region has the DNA TGTGCCACCAGAGGGGCGGGCACAGATACGCAGTATTTT. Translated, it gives CATRGAGTDTQYF.

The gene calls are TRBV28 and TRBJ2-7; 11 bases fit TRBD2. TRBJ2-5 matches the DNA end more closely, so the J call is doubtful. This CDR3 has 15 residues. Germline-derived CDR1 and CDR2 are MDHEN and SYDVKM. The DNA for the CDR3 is TGTGCCAGCAGTTTCCTAGCGGGGGGTTTGGAGACCCAGTACTTC. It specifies CASSFLAGGLETQYF.

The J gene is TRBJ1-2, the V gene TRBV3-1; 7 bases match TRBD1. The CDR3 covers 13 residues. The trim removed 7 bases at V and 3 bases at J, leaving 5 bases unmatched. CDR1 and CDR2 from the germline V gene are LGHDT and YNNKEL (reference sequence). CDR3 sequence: CASTGDSYYGYTF. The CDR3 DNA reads TGTGCCAGCACCGGGGACAGCTACTATGGCTACACCTTC.

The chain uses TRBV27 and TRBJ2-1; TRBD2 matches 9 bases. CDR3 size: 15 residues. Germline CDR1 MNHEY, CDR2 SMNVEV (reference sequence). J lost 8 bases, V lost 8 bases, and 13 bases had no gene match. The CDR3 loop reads CASYPVSGGGDEQFF. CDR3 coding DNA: TGTGCCAGCTACCCCGTCTCCGGCGGGGGGGATGAGCAGTTCTTC.

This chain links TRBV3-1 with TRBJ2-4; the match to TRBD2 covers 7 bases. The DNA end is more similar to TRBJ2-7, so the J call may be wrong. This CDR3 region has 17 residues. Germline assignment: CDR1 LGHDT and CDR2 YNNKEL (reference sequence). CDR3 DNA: TGTGCCAGCAGCCCAAGACTAGCCCAGACCCCATTCTACGAGCAGTACTTC. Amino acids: CASSPRLAQTPFYEQYF.

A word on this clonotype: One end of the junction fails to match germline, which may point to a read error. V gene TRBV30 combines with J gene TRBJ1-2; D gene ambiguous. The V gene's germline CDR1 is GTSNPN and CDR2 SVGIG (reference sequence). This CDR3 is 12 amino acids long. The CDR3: CAWREFGYGYTF. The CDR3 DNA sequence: TGTGCCTGGAGGGAATTTGGCTATGGCTATACCTTC.

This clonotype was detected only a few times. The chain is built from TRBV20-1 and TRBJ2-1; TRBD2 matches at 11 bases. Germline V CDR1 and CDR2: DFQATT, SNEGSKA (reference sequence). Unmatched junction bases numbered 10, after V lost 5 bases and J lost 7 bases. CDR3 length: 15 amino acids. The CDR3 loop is CSALRTSGLLNEQFF. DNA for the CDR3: TGCAGTGCTTTGCGGACTAGCGGGCTTCTTAATGAGCAGTTCTTC.